The clone carrying this T cell receptor beta chain was seen many times. Researchers took RNA transcripts and amplified TCR beta CDR3 regions from them. HTBI primers served in a first-round RT-PCR, which a second-round multiplex PCR followed. From the multiplex PCR reads, TCRdb called clonotypes with MiXCR, one entry per CDR3 protein. There are roughly 600,000 distinct CDR3 sequences in the sample; under 45% occur only once, and about 4% lies in the top ten. These data originate in a study of Graves' ophthalmopathy and Graves' hyperthyroidism. Study as a whole: In this cohort's terms, stable hyperthyroidism meant no ophthalmopathy by 18 months of follow-up.

V was clipped by 5 bases and J by 6 bases; unmatched bases: 10. CDR1 SGHVS and CDR2 FQNEAQ come from the germline V gene. This CDR3 contains 15 residues. V gene TRBV7-8 combines with J gene TRBJ2-7; TRBD1 matches at 10 bases. The material sequenced was peripheral blood or thyroid tissue (not recorded which). The receptor's source is an adult man with Graves' hyperthyroidism. CDR3 sequence: CASSLSTGTGAEQYF. The CDR3 DNA reads as TGTGCCAGCAGCCTATCCACCGGGACAGGGGCCGAGCAGTACTTC.